These 12 T cell receptor beta chains were sequenced from one sample in a study of cytomegalovirus exposure and HLA in healthy donors. Use of 60 Vbeta and 13 Jbeta primers characterized the PCR. The method was immunoSEQ multiplex PCR; TCRdb's version includes in-frame clones alone and lacks a portion of them. In the table there are 220,000 or so clones, around 86% of which are singletons. Material: PBMCs. The receptors derive from a middle-aged woman in good health and CMV-seronegative.

The genes are TRBV5-1 and TRBJ1-1; no reliable D call. V was trimmed by 4 bases and J by 0 bases, leaving 13 bases between them. Germline assignment: CDR1 SGHRS and CDR2 YFSETQ. This CDR3 spans 15 amino acids. The CDR3 coding sequence is TGCGCCAGCAGCCTCCGTGCTAATTTGAACACTGAAGCTTTCTTT. Its protein product is CASSLRANLNTEAFF.

This chain joins TRBV19 and TRBJ1-4; tentative D call: TRBD1 (6 bases). Germline assignment: CDR1 LNHDA and CDR2 SQIVND (reference sequence). The CDR3 sequence is 15 residues long. The V end lost 7 bases, the J end lost 6 bases, and 18 bases lay between the germline ends. Here the CDR3 DNA reads TGTGCCAGTACCCCTGGGGGGGCCTTACATGAAAAACTGTTTTTT. Its translation is CASTPGGALHEKLFF.

This clone was recorded once. CDR3 nucleotide sequence: TGTGCCCTTCGGTCCCCCCCGGATACGCAGTATTTT. Its protein is CALRSPPDTQYF. The J gene is TRBJ2-3, the V gene TRBV7-9; D is undetermined. Germline lookup yields CDR1 SEHNR and CDR2 FQNEAQ (reference sequence). This CDR3 contains 12 residues. The V gene lost 11 bases and the J gene lost 6 bases, with 15 bases spanning the gap.

This chain uses TRBV7-2 with TRBJ1-1, with D possibly being TRBD1 (6 bases). The CDR3 runs 18 residues. In germline, CDR1 is SGHTA, CDR2 FQGNSA. Trimming stripped 8 bases from V and 4 bases from J, with 29 bases between. CDR3 residues: CASQGHPDIRRVGTEAFF. CDR3 sequence (DNA): TGTGCCAGCCAGGGGCACCCCGACATCCGAAGAGTTGGCACTGAAGCTTTCTTT.

The chain uses TRBV5-1 and TRBJ2-7; no clear D gene. Germline V gene data show CDR1 as SGHRS and CDR2 as YFSETQ. V was shortened by 0 bases and J by 0 bases, with 13 bases between the two germline ends. The CDR3 extends over 16 amino acids. This CDR3 reads CASSLEGGRPSYEQYF. The CDR3 nucleotides are TGCGCCAGCAGCTTGGAAGGCGGAAGGCCCTCCTACGAGCAGTACTTC.

The V gene is TRBV2, the J gene TRBJ2-2, with 7 bases fitting TRBD2. Trimming cost V 9 bases and J 7 bases; bases outside gene matches: 11. Germline CDR1 is SNHLY and CDR2 is FYNNEI. The CDR3 length is 14 residues. CDR3 sequence: CASLTGTTIGELFF. CDR3 nucleotides: TGTGCCAGTCTCACCGGGACTACAATCGGGGAGCTGTTTTTT. Full variable domain (remainder filled in from reference TRBV2 and TRBJ2-2): EPEVTQTPSHQVTQMGQEVILRCVPISNHLYFYWYRQILGQKVEFLVSFYNNEISEKSEIFDDQFSVERPDGSNFTLKIRSTKLEDSAMYFCASLTGTTIGELFFGEGSRLTVL.

Only a few counts were recorded for this clone. J is TRBJ1-5 and V is TRBV18; D call uncertain. V was pared by 2 bases and J by 4 bases, with 6 bases between. This CDR3 comprises 13 residues. From germline, CDR1 is KGHSH and CDR2 LQKENI. This CDR3 reads CASSPTENQPQHF. The CDR3 DNA is TGTGCCAGCTCACCAACAGAAAATCAGCCCCAGCATTTT.

The chain carries TRBV28 and TRBJ2-3; 7 bases agree with TRBD1. The junction had 2 bases not matched to a gene; V was cut back by 5 bases and J by 6 bases. CDR3 length: 12 amino acids. CDR1 is MDHEN and CDR2 is SYDVKM in the germline V gene. CDR3 sequence reads: CASSLQGDTQYF. The CDR3 coding sequence is TGTGCCAGCAGTCTACAGGGGGATACGCAGTATTTT.

V gene TRBV4-1 combines with J gene TRBJ1-5; 9 bases map to TRBD1. This CDR3 is 15 amino acids long. The V gene's germline CDR1 is MGHRA and CDR2 YSYEKL. Germline trimming cut 6 bases from V and 6 bases from J; bases unmatched to any gene: 9. CDR3 in DNA: TGCGCCAGCAGTTACGGGACAGGGATCGGTCAGCCCCAGCATTTT. Translation gives CASSYGTGIGQPQHF.

This rearrangement joins TRBV5-4 to TRBJ1-4, with TRBD1 as a possible D gene (6 bases). CDR3 length: 14 amino acids. Germline V gene sequence: CDR1 SGHNT, CDR2 YYREEE (reference sequence). The V gene lost 4 bases and the J gene lost 4 bases, with 11 bases spanning the gap. The CDR3: CASSLDSLNEKLFF. As DNA, the CDR3 is TGTGCCAGCAGCCTGGACAGCCTTAATGAAAAACTGTTTTTT.

The chain couples TRBV28 to TRBJ1-1; the match to TRBD1 covers 7 bases. V was pared by 5 bases and J by 4 bases, with 7 bases of the junction left unmatched. From germline, CDR1 is MDHEN and CDR2 SYDVKM. The CDR3 covers 14 residues. The CDR3: CASSPPQGRTEAFF. Written as DNA, the CDR3 is TGTGCCAGCAGTCCCCCACAGGGGCGCACTGAAGCTTTCTTT. The whole variable domain, remainder taken from reference TRBV28 and TRBJ1-1, is DVKVTQSSRYLVKRTGEKVFLECVQDMDHENMFWYRQDPGLGLRLIYFSYDVKMKEKGDIPEGYSVSREKKERFSLILESASTNQTSMYLCASSPPQGRTEAFFGQGTRLTVV.

This clone was seen only a few times. Here the CDR3 reads CASRAGGHQPQHF. DNA for the CDR3: TGTGCCAGCAGGGCGGGCGGACATCAGCCCCAGCATTTT. This chain links TRBV27 with TRBJ1-5; D is uncertain. The CDR3 has 13 amino acids. Germline CDR1 is MNHEY and CDR2 is SMNVEV (reference sequence). Trimming took off 6 bases at V and 5 bases at J, with 11 bases between the two ends.